This T cell receptor (beta chain) was identified in a study of response to subunit inactivated influenza vaccine. The study, taken as a whole, reports: Only a handful of new T cells, the authors suggested, are recruited with each seasonal influenza vaccination.

Regarding this clonotype: Its antigen is still unknown.

One entry per CDR3 protein, called by TCRdb with MiXCR from the RT-PCR reads. In the table there are 500,000 to 600,000 distinct CDR3 sequences, about an eighth of which are singletons. This CDR3 is 15 amino acids long. In germline, CDR1 is DFQATT, CDR2 SNEGSKA (reference sequence). J was trimmed by 0 bases and V by 0 bases; bases with no gene match: 1. The clonotype comes from a man aged 45-65 years who received an inactivated influenza vaccine. Sequenced material: PBMCs from blood, taken on the day of vaccination. The chain employs TRBV20-1 and TRBJ2-7; 11 bases are a match to TRBD1. The CDR3 here is CSAREGQGVSYEQYF. The CDR3, as DNA: TGCAGTGCTAGAGAGGGACAGGGGGTCTCCTACGAGCAGTACTTC.